These T cell receptor beta chains were read from a single sample in a study of shared clonotypes between healthy human individuals. Data came from immunoSEQ multiplex PCR; TCRdb stores just in-frame clones and leaves some out. The table lists about 980,000 clones, more than 75% of them singletons. Sequenced: memory CD4+ T cells sorted from blood. The receptors originated from a man between 18 and 35 years old in good health. Both conserved end residues are part of each CDR3. The D gene is left open where the match is weak. The size entry is marked missing in some rows and otherwise reads once, few, many or a size class.

>-|-|TRBJ1-2|11|TRBV20-1
TGCAGTGCAGATGTGGGGTATGGCTACACCTTC
CSADVGYGYTF
>-|-|TRBJ2-1|15|TRBV6-6
TGTGCCAGCAGTACCTCCGGGGGAGCTCTAGGTGAGCAGTTCTTC
CASSTSGGALGEQFF
>-|TRBD1|TRBJ1-6|16|TRBV5-4
TGTGCCAGCAGCCCTACCAACGGACAGGGAAATTCACCCCTCCACTTT
CASSPTNGQGNSPLHF
>-|-|TRBJ2-7|14|TRBV25-1
TGTGCCAGCAGCATTCGGGGCGGGACCTACGAGCAGTACTTC
CASSIRGGTYEQYF
>few|-|TRBJ2-3|13|TRBV6-1
TGTGCCAGCAGTGCATCGGACACAGATACGCAGTATTTT
CASSASDTDTQYF
>-|-|TRBJ2-5|14|TRBV5-1
TGCGCCAGCAGACTGGCGGTGGGTGTAGAGACCCAGTACTTC
CASRLAVGVETQYF
>once|-|TRBJ1-6|15|TRBV7-6
TGTGCCAGCAGCTTAATTGAGGGGGTTAATTCACCCCTCCACTTT
CASSLIEGVNSPLHF
>-|-|TRBJ2-7|12|TRBV29-1
TGCAGCGCTGAGCTCCGAGGTTTCGAGCAGTACTTC
CSAELRGFEQYF
>-|-|TRBJ1-2|14|TRBV7-3
TGTGCCAGCAGCTTAAGGGCCTCTAACTATGGCTACACCTTC
CASSLRASNYGYTF
>-|TRBD1|TRBJ2-3|15|TRBV6-1
TGTGCCAGCAGTGAATCGACAGGGGCACAGTATACGCAGTATTTT
CASSESTGAQYTQYF
>once|TRBD1|TRBJ2-7|16|TRBV5-8
TGTGCCAGCAGCTCCGGACGGCGGACAGGGGTCGACGAGCAGTACTTC
CASSSGRRTGVDEQYF
>-|TRBD1|TRBJ1-2|13|TRBV5-8
TGTGCCAGCAGAAGACAGGGAGGTTATGGCTACACCTTC
CASRRQGGYGYTF
>once|-|TRBJ2-5|16|TRBV6-5
TGTGCCAGCAGTTACTCGATACTCACCACCAGGGAGACCCAGTACTTC
CASSYSILTTRETQYF
>-|-|TRBJ1-2|12|TRBV5-1
TGCGCCAGCAGTGGGGCCGACTATGGCTACACCTTC
CASSGADYGYTF
>-|TRBD2|TRBJ2-5|14|TRBV7-8
TGTGCCAGCAGCCTAGCGGGGCAGGTGGAGACCCAGTACTTC
CASSLAGQVETQYF
>-|-|TRBJ2-7|12|TRBV6-6
TGTGCCAGCAGCAATAAGGGTAGCGAGCAGTACTTC
CASSNKGSEQYF
>-|-|TRBJ1-2|14|TRBV5-1
TGCGCCAGCAGCTCCGAGACACCTGCTATGAGGTACACCTTC
CASSSETPAMRYTF